This T cell receptor (beta chain) was documented in a study of blood T cell repertoires in COVID-19 (dated by TCRdb to about 2020). About the study as a whole: The collaborator samples originated in the United States, Italy and Spain and spanned the acute and convalescent phases of COVID-19. Samples were obtained from the ongoing ImmuneRACE study (first 160 participants) and from about 1,300 subjects provided by 6 global collaborators. Deeply sampled blood TCRbeta repertoires from subjects exposed to, actively infected with, or recovered from COVID-19 were included in the dataset. Where HLA class I and class II types were available, the types were taken from metadata supplied by the sample provider, not from assay-based typing. The repertoires were made available in a free public database intended to serve as a resource for research on the immune response to SARS-CoV-2. Sample metadata almost always included a de-identified subject ID, COVID-19 status, age in years and sex. The material from the prospective study consisted of cDNA or gDNA derived from T cells, B-cell-depleted T cells, or PBMCs.

General study outcomes and caveats: Clinical and demographic metadata were provided uncurated, with the amount varying by source and participant.

The sample holds one count of this clone. This receptor's antigen is unknown. A read error may produce the germline difference seen at one junction end. The collaborating institutions used their own protocols to collect whole blood in K2EDTA tubes. For TCRbeta analysis, collaborators shipped samples as frozen whole blood, isolated PBMCs, or DNA extracted from either of those sample types. TCRbeta CDR3 regions were amplified from genomic DNA using the immunoSEQ Assay, a bias-controlled multiplex PCR. The paper's data handling went like this. The number of nucleated cells in each sample was estimated from the amplification of reference gene primers within the assay. To quantify the absolute abundance of each unique TCRbeta CDR3 rearrangement, sequence reads were collapsed and filtered. For each sample, productive Simpson clonality was calculated as the square root of Simpson's diversity index over productive rearrangements. TCRdb re-hosts the immuneACCESS table, in-frame sequences only. Its copies lack some clones; in the studies checked, an unresolved V gene accounts for under half of them, and the cause for the rest is not known. V, J and clone size were drawn from that table, and D and trimming were deduced from the DNA. This sample holds over 80,000 clones; 90% to 95% were observed only once. The ten largest clones take up about 1.7% of the sample.

The sample consisted of peripheral blood. The source of this sequence is a man between 60 and 75 years old with acute or convalescent COVID-19.

The nucleotide sequence reads as follows: TGTGCCAGCACCCAAAGGACAGACTATAGTTCACCCCTCCACTTT. Protein translation: CASTQRTDYSSPLHF. The V and J segments used are TRBV2 and TRBJ1-6; possibly the D gene is TRBD1, per 6 matching bases. CDR1 and CDR2, looked up from the germline V gene, are SNHLY and FYNNEI. The CDR3 runs 15 residues from the cysteine to the phenylalanine. Here the CDR3 DNA is all that survives: 45 bases in frame from base 1.